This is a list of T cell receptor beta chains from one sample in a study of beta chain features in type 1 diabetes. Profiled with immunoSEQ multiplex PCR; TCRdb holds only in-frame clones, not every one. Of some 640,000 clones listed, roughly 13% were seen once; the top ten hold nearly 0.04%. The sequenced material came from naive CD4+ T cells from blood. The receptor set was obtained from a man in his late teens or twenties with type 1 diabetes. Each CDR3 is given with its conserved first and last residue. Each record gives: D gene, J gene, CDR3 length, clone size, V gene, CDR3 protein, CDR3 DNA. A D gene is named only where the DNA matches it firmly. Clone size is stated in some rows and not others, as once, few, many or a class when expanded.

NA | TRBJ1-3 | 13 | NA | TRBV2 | CASRTDSGNTIYF | TGTGCCAGTCGAACCGACTCTGGAAACACCATATATTTT
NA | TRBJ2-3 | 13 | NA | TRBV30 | CAWSVSGGDTQYF | TGTGCCTGGAGTGTCTCCGGCGGCGATACGCAGTATTTT
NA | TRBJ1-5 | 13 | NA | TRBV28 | CATSTGDKGAQHF | TGTGCCACCTCTACAGGTGACAAGGGAGCCCAGCATTTT
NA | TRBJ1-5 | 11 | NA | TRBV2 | CASSVGQPQHF | TGTGCCAGCAGTGTCGGCCAGCCCCAGCATTTT
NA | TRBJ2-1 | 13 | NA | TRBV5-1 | CASSFLGGNEQFF | TGCGCCAGCAGCTTTTTAGGGGGCAATGAGCAGTTCTTC
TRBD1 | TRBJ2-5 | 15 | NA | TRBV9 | CASSSRTGAVETQYF | TGTGCCAGCAGCTCCCGGACAGGGGCGGTGGAGACCCAGTACTTC
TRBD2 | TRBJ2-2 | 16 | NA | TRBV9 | CASSVLAGETTGELFF | TGTGCCAGCAGCGTATTAGCGGGGGAGACCACCGGGGAGCTGTTTTTT
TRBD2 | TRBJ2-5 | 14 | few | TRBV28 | CASQTGGGEETQYF | TGTGCCAGCCAAACCGGGGGGGGCGAAGAGACCCAGTACTTC
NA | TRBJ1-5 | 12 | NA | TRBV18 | CASSPSNQPQHF | TGTGCCAGCTCACCAAGCAATCAGCCCCAGCATTTT
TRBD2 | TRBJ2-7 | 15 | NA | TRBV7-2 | CASSPEGLAVYEQYF | TGTGCCAGCAGCCCCGAAGGACTAGCGGTCTACGAGCAGTACTTC
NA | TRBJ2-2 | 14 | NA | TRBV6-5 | CASSYSMGSGELFF | TGTGCCAGCAGTTACTCGATGGGCTCCGGGGAGCTGTTTTTT
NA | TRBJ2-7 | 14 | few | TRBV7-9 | CASSFETERGEQYF | TGTGCCAGCAGCTTCGAGACAGAACGGGGCGAGCAGTACTTC
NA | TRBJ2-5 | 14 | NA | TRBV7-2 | CASSFNPVGETQYF | TGTGCCAGCAGCTTCAACCCCGTAGGAGAGACCCAGTACTTC
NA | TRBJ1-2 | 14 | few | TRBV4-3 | CASSQDGGPYGYTF | TGCGCCAGCAGCCAAGATGGCGGTCCGTATGGCTACACCTTC
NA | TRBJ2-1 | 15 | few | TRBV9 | CASSAQGDFYNEQFF | TGTGCCAGCAGCGCCCAGGGGGACTTCTACAATGAGCAGTTCTTC
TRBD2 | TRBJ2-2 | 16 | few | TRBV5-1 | CASSLALAGNTGELFF | TGCGCCAGCAGCTTGGCGCTAGCGGGGAACACCGGGGAGCTGTTTTTT
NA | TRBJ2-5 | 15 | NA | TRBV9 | CASSSVGQDQETQYF | TGTGCCAGCAGCTCAGTCGGGCAGGATCAAGAGACCCAGTACTTC
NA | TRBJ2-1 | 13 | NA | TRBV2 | CASSDRANPPQFF | TGTGCCAGCAGTGACAGGGCGAACCCTCCACAGTTCTTC
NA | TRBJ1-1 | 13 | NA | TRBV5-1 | CASSQPWGTEAFF | TGCGCCAGCAGCCAACCGTGGGGTACTGAAGCTTTCTTT
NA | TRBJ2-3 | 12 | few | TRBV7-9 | CASRSGTDTQYF | TGTGCCAGCAGGTCAGGGACAGATACGCAGTATTTT
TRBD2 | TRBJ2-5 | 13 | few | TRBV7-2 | CASRQTSGETQYF | TGTGCCAGCAGGCAGACTAGCGGAGAGACCCAGTACTTC
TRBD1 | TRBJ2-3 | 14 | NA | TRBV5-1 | CASSSDRGTDTQYF | TGCGCCAGCAGCTCCGACAGGGGTACAGATACGCAGTATTTT
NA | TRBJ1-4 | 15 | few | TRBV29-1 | CSVGQRRGANEKLFF | TGCAGCGTCGGACAGAGGAGGGGGGCCAATGAAAAACTGTTTTTT